Included here is one TCR beta chain sequence, with context. The antigen it recognizes is unknown. No base quality information exists; no much larger clone differs at one position. These data are taken from a study of cytomegalovirus exposure and HLA in healthy donors (dated by TCRdb to 2015 to 2018). With respect to the entire study: According to a later analysis, one platform produced both the 100 to 150 validation repertoires and the approximately 600 repertoires of the first cohort. The study aimed to test whether cataloging public T cell receptors could reveal signatures of past pathogen exposure. The study combined high-throughput TCR immunosequencing, statistical association of individual TCRs with disease status, and machine learning to predict cytomegalovirus infection status. Along with the roughly 670-subject first cohort, a separate validation cohort of over a hundred different subjects was used. What the study reported, not specific to this receptor: A later analysis found that TCRs clustered in the first cohort also tended to co-occur in the roughly 120 validation repertoires, with more than 90% of cluster scores above 0. A later analysis lacked HLA typing for the validation cohort, so it scored co-occurrence in that cohort across all 130 or so repertoires. Cytomegalovirus status was reported to be diagnosed by the classifier with high specificity and sensitivity in both the original and validation cohorts. A total of around 150 TCR beta chains were listed by the study as associated with cytomegalovirus. The authors suggested that the approach could potentially be extended to other disease states and immunological phenotypes. Most TCR sequences were observed very rarely across donors, whereas some public TCRs were present in many individuals. A few of the identified cytomegalovirus-associated TCR beta chains were confirmed in vitro to be specific for cytomegalovirus antigens.

Separate from the approximately 670-subject first cohort, the validation cohort of about 130 subjects was the group to which the donors belonged. The library was made by the immunoSEQ multiplex PCR assay. Processing in the source paper ran as follows. A statistical classification framework was developed to diagnose cytomegalovirus status using the catalog of TCR beta chain sequences. The table was pulled from immuneACCESS by TCRdb, which kept in-frame rearrangements only. Such tables lose some clones; where checked, under half of the loss comes from unresolved V genes, and the rest has no known cause. V, J and clone size derive from that table, while D and trimming were established from the DNA sequence. This sample has about 120,000 clones in its table, and 70% to 90% of those were observed once. The ten largest clones represent nearly 6.5% of the sample. CDR1 MNHNS and CDR2 SASEGT were looked up in the germline V gene. Taken from cysteine to phenylalanine, the CDR3 has 15 residues. The retained sequence is limited to the CDR3, 45 bases, with the frame set at the first base. At the junction V is shortened by 2 bases and J by 7 bases; bases outside the gene matches: 4.

This chain joins TRBV6-1 to TRBJ1-5; a stretch of 11 junction bases matches TRBD1. This clonotype originated in a woman younger than 30 in good health and CMV-seropositive. The sequenced material came from PBMCs. Here is the DNA: TGTGCCAGCAGTGAATGGGACAGGGGGTTGCAGCCCCAGCATTTT. This codes for CASSEWDRGLQPQHF.